This T cell receptor (beta chain) was sequenced in a study of T cells in localized non-small cell lung cancer. The data were produced by immunoSEQ multiplex PCR, yet TCRdb's version contains in-frame clones alone and is incomplete. This table holds 58,000 or so clones, about 90% found once. This clone has only one observation. Its specificity is unknown. Findings and limits, study-wide: Compared with tumor, uninvolved adjacent lung displayed greater T cell clonality, ranking highest overall. There were a median roughly 54 of the top 100 tumor clones appearing in adjacent lung. The study linked higher blood T cell density to longer overall survival.

The CDR3 sequence is 15 residues long. Unmatched junction bases numbered 4, after V lost 6 bases and J lost 6 bases. Looked up from germline, CDR1 is ENHRY and CDR2 is SYGVKD. The receptor's source is a woman aged 40 to 75 with stage I lung adenocarcinoma. The sequencing here drew on peripheral blood, taken before any cancer treatment. V usage is TRBV10-3 and J usage is TRBJ1-6, with 11 nucleotides matching TRBD1. The DNA of the CDR3 is TGTGCCATCAGGACCGGGACAGGGGGTAATTCACCCCTCCACTTT. Protein product: CAIRTGTGGNSPLHF.